Presented here are 4 T cell receptor beta chains from one specimen sequenced in a study of PD-1 blockade in classical Hodgkin lymphoma (dated by TCRdb to the early 2020s). The time point label on this specimen signifies: cycle 1 day 1 (C1D1), immediately before nivolumab initiation. Every trial patient had relapsed following autologous stem cell transplantation, and prior brentuximab vedotin exposure was what differed among cohorts A, B and C. Library creation used the immunoSEQ multiplex PCR assay. TCRdb carries this immuneACCESS record with in-frame sequences only. Its versions omit some clonotypes, under half of them owing to an unresolved V gene in the studies checked, with the rest unexplained. The sample contains some 64,000 clones, about 91% of them found a single time. Around 13% of the sample rests with the top ten. The sequencing used peripheral blood mononuclear cells (PBMCs), collected at baseline. These receptors were taken from a human donor with classical Hodgkin lymphoma.

The chain carries TRBV19 and TRBJ1-2, with 9 bases aligning to TRBD1. The germline CDR1 and CDR2 sequences are LNHDA and SQIVND (reference sequence). The CDR3 spans 14 residues. After removal of 6 bases from V and 4 bases from J, the junction contained 6 bases not matched to a gene. The CDR3 loop reads CASRETGGVYGYTF. CDR3 DNA sequence: TGTGCCAGTAGAGAAACAGGGGGCGTCTATGGCTACACCTTC.

The chain carries TRBV5-4 and TRBJ2-1; a possible D gene is TRBD2 (5 bases). Germline V gene lookup returns CDR1 SGHNT and CDR2 YYREEE (reference sequence). CDR3 length: 14 amino acids. The germline V and J ends were trimmed by 2 bases and 5 bases, with 11 bases remaining between them. The CDR3 DNA is TGTGCCAGCAGCTTTACTAGATTAAACAATGAGCAGTTCTTC. Encoded protein: CASSFTRLNNEQFF.

The chain uses TRBV5-4 and TRBJ1-2; 7 bases align to TRBD1. CDR1 is SGHNT and CDR2 is YYREEE in the germline V gene (reference sequence). V was pared by 6 bases and J by 6 bases, with 5 bases of the junction left unmatched. The CDR3 is 12 amino acids. This CDR3 is CASNNQGDGYTF. The CDR3 DNA reads as TGTGCCAGCAACAATCAGGGGGATGGCTACACCTTC.

A note on this clone: This CDR3 is also generated by other DNA sequences in the sample. This chain joins TRBV14 and TRBJ2-5; 12 positions agree with TRBD2. Trimming at V came to 5 bases and at J to 1 base, leaving 5 bases not matched to a gene. Germline V gene lookup returns CDR1 SGHDN and CDR2 FVKESK. This CDR3 has 16 amino acids. The CDR3 loop reads CASSFGLAGLQETQYF. In DNA form, the CDR3 reads TGTGCCAGCAGCTTCGGACTAGCGGGGCTCCAAGAGACCCAGTACTTC.